A selection of T cell receptor beta chains follows, all from one sample in a study of T cell changes during pregnancy in multiple sclerosis. Sequencing used immunoSEQ multiplex PCR; TCRdb keeps in-frame clones, though not all of them. The sample holds 50,000 to 75,000 clones, roughly 93% seen once. The sample was CD8+ T cells from peripheral blood mononuclear cells, taken in the third trimester of pregnancy. Every receptor here comes from a female donor with multiple sclerosis, enrolled in a pregnancy study. CDR3s include the opening cysteine and the closing phenylalanine or tryptophan. Each record gives: clone size, D gene, V gene, J gene, CDR3 DNA, CDR3 protein. The D gene is left open where the match is weak. The listing skips clone size in some rows; elsewhere it reads once, few, many or a size class.

once	TRBD2	TRBV9	TRBJ2-7	TGTGCCAGCAGCGTAGGACTAGCGGAGAGCTCCTACGAGCAGTACTTC	CASSVGLAESSYEQYF
NA	TRBD1	TRBV12-5	TRBJ2-2	TGTGCTAGTGGTTTTATACAGGGGGCCGGTACCGGGGAGCTGTTTTTT	CASGFIQGAGTGELFF
NA	TRBD2	TRBV7-3	TRBJ2-3	TGTGCCAGCAGCGAAGGGACTAGCGGGAGTACAGATACGCAGTATTTT	CASSEGTSGSTDTQYF
NA	TRBD2	TRBV6-1	TRBJ2-1	TGTGCCAGCAGTGTCACTAGCGCCGACAATGAGCAGTTCTTC	CASSVTSADNEQFF
NA	NA	TRBV7-9	TRBJ2-1	TGTGCCAGCAGCTCCGAAAGGGGCAGGGACTACAATGAGCAGTTCTTC	CASSSERGRDYNEQFF
NA	NA	TRBV29-1	TRBJ2-1	TGCAGCGTTGGTGGACTATCCCGGGATGAGCAGTTCTTC	CSVGGLSRDEQFF
NA	TRBD2	TRBV19	TRBJ2-7	TGTGCCAGTAGTACGGGACTAGAGCCCTACGAGCAGTACTTC	CASSTGLEPYEQYF
NA	NA	TRBV11-3	TRBJ2-2	TGTGCCAGCAGCTTCCTGTACTCCGAACGGGTCGGGGAGCTGTTTTTT	CASSFLYSERVGELFF
few	NA	TRBV30	TRBJ1-1	TGTGCCTGGAGTCAGGGCAACACTGAAGCTTTCTTT	CAWSQGNTEAFF
once	NA	TRBV9	TRBJ1-5	TGTGCCAGCAGCGGGTCAGGGAGCAATCAGCCCCAGCATTTT	CASSGSGSNQPQHF
NA	NA	TRBV13	TRBJ2-7	TGTGCCAGCAGCCCCCCCCTGCGGGACAGCTCCTACGAGCAGTACTTC	CASSPPLRDSSYEQYF
once	NA	TRBV9	TRBJ2-5	TGTGCCAGCAGCGTAGGGGACTCACAAGAGACCCAGTACTTC	CASSVGDSQETQYF
NA	TRBD1	TRBV9	TRBJ1-4	TGTGCCAGCGGTTACAGGGGAAGGAGGAGCACTAATGAAAAACTGTTTTTT	CASGYRGRRSTNEKLFF
NA	TRBD1	TRBV27	TRBJ2-7	TGTGCCAGCGGACAGGGCCTGTCTCAGTACTTC	CASGQGLSQYF
NA	TRBD1	TRBV30	TRBJ2-1	TGTGCTGAAAATTCCGGGACAGGGAGATACAATGAGCAGTTCTTC	CAENSGTGRYNEQFF
NA	TRBD1	TRBV6-1	TRBJ1-4	TGTGCCAGCAGTGAAGCGAAACAGGGGACCAATGAAAAACTGTTTTTT	CASSEAKQGTNEKLFF
NA	NA	TRBV27	TRBJ2-7	TGTGCCAGCAGTTTATCGGCCAGCCCTAGGCCCGAGCAGTACTTC	CASSLSASPRPEQYF
NA	TRBD2	TRBV5-1	TRBJ2-1	TGCGCCGGTTCGACTAGCGGGAGTCGGAATGAGCAGTTCTTC	CAGSTSGSRNEQFF
NA	TRBD1	TRBV19	TRBJ2-1	TGTGCCAGTATGTCGACAGGGGGATATGATGAGCAGTTCTTC	CASMSTGGYDEQFF
NA	NA	TRBV4-1	TRBJ2-7	TGCGCCAGCAGCCAAGAGCTTGTCGTTAGCTCCTACGAGCAGTACTTC	CASSQELVVSSYEQYF
NA	TRBD1	TRBV4-1	TRBJ2-6	TGCGCCAGCAGCCAAGAGACAGGGAAGCCACGTGGAACCAACGTCCTGACTTTC	CASSQETGKPRGTNVLTF
NA	NA	TRBV13	TRBJ2-3	TGTGCCAGCAGCTCCCAGACAGGAATGCGAGATACGCAGTATTTT	CASSSQTGMRDTQYF
NA	TRBD2	TRBV7-9	TRBJ2-1	TGTGCCAGCAGCGACAGCGGGAGGGCTCTTATCTATGAGCAGTTCTTC	CASSDSGRALIYEQFF
once	TRBD1	TRBV6-6	TRBJ1-4	TGTGCCAGCAGTTCCGAAACCCGGGACAGGGGGGAAAAACTGTTTTTT	CASSSETRDRGEKLFF
NA	NA	TRBV28	TRBJ1-2	TGTGCCAGCAGTTTACGGACTCTCTCTTCCAGGCCCTATGGCTACACCTTC	CASSLRTLSSRPYGYTF
NA	TRBD2	TRBV4-3	TRBJ2-7	TGCGCCAGCAGCCCCAGGACTAGCGGGACCTCCTACGAGCAGTACTTC	CASSPRTSGTSYEQYF
NA	NA	TRBV19	TRBJ2-7	TGTGCCAGTAGTATGAGTGGTAGCTCCTACGAGCAGTACTTC	CASSMSGSSYEQYF
NA	TRBD2	TRBV11-2	TRBJ2-1	TGTGCCAGCAGCTTAGATGAACTAGCGGGGGGCTACAATGAGCAGTTCTTC	CASSLDELAGGYNEQFF
NA	TRBD2	TRBV5-1	TRBJ2-5	TGCGCCAGCAGCGGACTAGCGGGAGAGGGGGGAGAGACCCAGTACTTC	CASSGLAGEGGETQYF
NA	TRBD2	TRBV14	TRBJ2-7	TGTGCCAGCAGCCGAGGGTGGGAGGGGTACGAGCAGTACTTC	CASSRGWEGYEQYF
NA	NA	TRBV7-9	TRBJ2-1	TGTGCCAGCAGCGCCCCGACAGGTATATACAATGAGCAGTTCTTC	CASSAPTGIYNEQFF
NA	NA	TRBV4-3	TRBJ2-7	TGCGCCAGCAGCCAAGTTCCGGGGGCCTACGAGCAGTACTTC	CASSQVPGAYEQYF
NA	TRBD2	TRBV9	TRBJ2-1	TGTGCCAGCAGCCCCGGGGGGGGGACTAGCGGGAGGGATGAGCAGTTCTTC	CASSPGGGTSGRDEQFF
NA	NA	TRBV30	TRBJ1-3	TGTGCCTGGAGGGTGTGGAGGGGTTCTTCTGGAAACACCATATATTTT	CAWRVWRGSSGNTIYF
NA	TRBD1	TRBV4-1	TRBJ1-3	TGCGCCAGCAGAAGGGACAGGGTATCGGGAAACACCATATATTTT	CASRRDRVSGNTIYF
once	NA	TRBV10-2	TRBJ2-3	TGCGCCAGCAGTGAGTTCGGCGGGACTGTCACAGATACGCAGTATTTT	CASSEFGGTVTDTQYF
once	TRBD2	TRBV12-5	TRBJ2-7	TGTGCTAGTGGTTTGGTCCTTCGGGAGGGTCCCTACGAGCAGTACTTC	CASGLVLREGPYEQYF
NA	NA	TRBV27	TRBJ1-1	TGTGCCAGCAGTTTCGCAGGGGTGAACACTGAAGCTTTCTTT	CASSFAGVNTEAFF
NA	TRBD1	TRBV7-9	TRBJ2-4	TGTGCCAGCAGCTTAGAGACAGGGACCAAAAACATTCAGTACTTC	CASSLETGTKNIQYF
once	NA	TRBV6-1	TRBJ2-7	TGTGCCAGCAGTGAAGGACAGGGAGGAACTTACGAGCAGTACTTC	CASSEGQGGTYEQYF